The 9 T cell receptor beta chains listed next were all sequenced from one sample in a study of blood T cells in healthy people across ages. A second PCR, run for about 7 to 12 cycles, used a sample-barcoded 5' primer plus a J-beta primer mix. TCRdb ran MiXCR on the 5' RACE reads and lists one entry per CDR3 protein. The data show roughly 1,000,000 distinct CDR3 sequences, almost 25% seen once. These data are also associated with another study on T cells of mothers and their children.

The sample consisted of blood. These receptor sequences come from a girl under 10 years old in good health.

In DNA, the CDR3 is TGCAGCGTTGAAGACGCCCATTATGGCTACACCTTC. Protein sequence: CSVEDAHYGYTF. V and J are TRBV29-1 and TRBJ1-2; D is unclear. This CDR3 spans 12 amino acids. V dropped 0 bases and J dropped 5 bases, with 7 bases sitting between them. Germline CDR1 SQVTM, CDR2 ANQGSEA.

This clonotype turned up a few times. This chain joins TRBV6-5 and TRBJ2-3, with D possibly called TRBD1 or TRBD2 (5 bases each). Germline CDR1 is MNHEY and CDR2 is SVGAGI. The CDR3 spans 14 residues. V was clipped by 4 bases and J by 2 bases, with 10 bases between them. This CDR3 is CASSSTGHTDTQYF. In nucleotides, the CDR3 is TGTGCCAGCAGTTCCACGGGGCACACAGATACGCAGTATTTT.

This clonotype turned up a few times. Mismatch with germline at one junction end may stem from a read error. This rearrangement joins TRBV29-1 to TRBJ1-1; D is possibly TRBD1 (5 bases). This CDR3 is built from 13 residues. Germline CDR1 SQVTM, CDR2 ANQGSEA. CDR3 protein: CGVEGQGNTEAFF. DNA for the CDR3: TGCGGCGTTGAAGGGCAGGGGAACACTGAAGCTTTCTTT.

The chain has TRBV10-3 and TRBJ2-5, with D uncertain. Germline V gene sequence: CDR1 ENHRY, CDR2 SYGVKD. The CDR3 contains 14 residues. V gave up 3 bases and J gave up 4 bases, with 12 bases separating them. Here the CDR3 DNA reads TGTGCCATCAGTGATTTAGGCTCCCCAGAGACCCAGTACTTC. Protein product: CAISDLGSPETQYF.

The chain recombines TRBV20-1 with TRBJ2-1, with D hard to call. The CDR3 consists of 14 residues. Germline-derived CDR1 and CDR2 are DFQATT and SNEGSKA (reference sequence). V lost 8 bases to trimming and J lost 7 bases, with 21 bases between them. The DNA of the CDR3 is TGCAGTCCAAAATCCCCGGTGAGGCTTAATGAGCAGTTCTTC. Encoded protein: CSPKSPVRLNEQFF.

CDR3 bases: TGTGCCAGCAGTTACAGGGCCCTGCTGGGGGCCCAGCATTTT. Its protein product is CASSYRALLGAQHF. This sequence joins TRBV6-2 or TRBV6-3 and TRBJ1-5; possible D gene TRBD1, 5 bases. V dropped 2 bases and J dropped 11 bases, with 16 bases sitting between them. The CDR3 is 14 amino acids. Per the germline V gene, CDR1 is MNHEY and CDR2 is SVGEGT.

This clonotype has just a few counts. One end of the junction does not line up with germline, which may come from a read error. The chain recombines TRBV18 with TRBJ2-5; D uncertain. The CDR3 runs 12 residues. CDR1 KGHSH and CDR2 LQKENI come from the germline V gene. The CDR3 region has the DNA TGTGCCGGCTCCACCCAGTTGGAGACCCAGTACTTC. Translating gives CAGSTQLETQYF.

The gene calls are TRBV7-3 and TRBJ2-1; D is unclear. Per the germline V gene, CDR1 is SGHTA and CDR2 is FQGTGA. V was clipped by 4 bases and J by 9 bases, with 22 bases between them. The CDR3 contains 16 residues. The CDR3 spells CASSSSNDAAASEQFF. In nucleotides, the CDR3 is TGTGCCAGCAGCTCGTCAAACGACGCAGCAGCCAGTGAGCAGTTCTTC.

In this sample, this clonotype turned up a few times. The chain couples TRBV6-5 to TRBJ2-1, with TRBD1 matching 9 bases. The length of the CDR3 is 11 residues. After removal of 9 bases from V and 10 bases from J, the junction contained 4 bases not matched to a gene. Germline values: CDR1 MNHEY, CDR2 SVGAGI. The CDR3 nucleotides are TGTGCCAGTACAGGGGGCAGAGAGCAGTTCTTC. As protein: CASTGGREQFF.